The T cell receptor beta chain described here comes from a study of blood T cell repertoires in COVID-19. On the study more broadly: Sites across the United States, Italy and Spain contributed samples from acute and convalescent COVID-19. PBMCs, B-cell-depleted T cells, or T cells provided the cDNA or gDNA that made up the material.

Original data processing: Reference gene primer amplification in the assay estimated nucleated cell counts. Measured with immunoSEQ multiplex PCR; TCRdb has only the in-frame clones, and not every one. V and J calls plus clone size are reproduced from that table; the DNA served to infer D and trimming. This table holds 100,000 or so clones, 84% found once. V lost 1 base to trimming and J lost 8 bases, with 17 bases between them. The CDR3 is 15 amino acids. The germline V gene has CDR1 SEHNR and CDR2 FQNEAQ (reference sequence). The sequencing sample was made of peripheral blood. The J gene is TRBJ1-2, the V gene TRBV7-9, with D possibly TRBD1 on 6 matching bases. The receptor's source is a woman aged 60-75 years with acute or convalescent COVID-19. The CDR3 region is CASSLDALRGRGYTF. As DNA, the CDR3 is TGTGCCAGCAGCTTAGACGCACTGCGGGGGCGGGGCTACACCTTC. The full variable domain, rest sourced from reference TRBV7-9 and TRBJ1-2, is DTGVSQNPRHKITKRGQNVTFRCDPISEHNRLYWYRQTLGQGPEFLTYFQNEAQLEKSRLLSDRFSAERPKGSFSTLEIQRTEQGDSAMYLCASSLDALRGRGYTFGSGTRLTVV.